Following are 25 T cell receptor beta chains from one sample sequenced in a study of cytomegalovirus exposure and HLA in healthy donors. Here immunoSEQ multiplex PCR was the method, and the copy in TCRdb shows in-frame clones only, minus some. The sample has over 250,000 clones, 86% seen once; the top ten hold roughly 1%. Sequenced sample: PBMCs. Every receptor here comes from a woman between 18 and 30 years old in good health and CMV-seronegative.

The chain carries TRBV4-1 and TRBJ1-2, with 7 bases aligning to TRBD1. The J segment lost 3 bases and the V segment lost 4 bases, leaving 20 bases of the junction unmatched. Looked up from germline, CDR1 is MGHRA and CDR2 is YSYEKL. The CDR3 spans 19 residues. The DNA of the CDR3 is TGCGCCAGCAGCCGTGTCCCCGGAGGAGCAGGGGGAGATGACTATGGCTACACCTTC. Its translation is CASSRVPGGAGGDDYGYTF.

V gene TRBV30 combines with J gene TRBJ2-1; no definite D call. Germline V CDR1 and CDR2: GTSNPN, SVGIG (reference sequence). The CDR3 runs to 15 residues. Trimming pared 0 bases from V and 4 bases from J, leaving 13 bases between. CDR3 residues: CAWSVIVRGYNEQFF. The DNA for the CDR3 is TGTGCCTGGAGTGTAATAGTTAGAGGTTACAATGAGCAGTTCTTC.

The chain employs TRBV6-1 and TRBJ1-2; D is perhaps TRBD1 (6 bases). The CDR3 is 15 amino acids. Per germline, CDR1 MNHNS and CDR2 SASEGT. V was shortened by 2 bases and J by 4 bases, with 14 bases between the two germline ends. CDR3 coding DNA: TGTGCCAGCAGTGAATACCACAGGGTCCTCTATGGCTACACCTTC. It is translated as CASSEYHRVLYGYTF.

V gene TRBV6-5 combines with J gene TRBJ1-5; D not resolved. Trimming took 9 bases from V and 1 from J, leaving 10 bases between them. CDR1 MNHEY and CDR2 SVGAGI come from the germline V gene. CDR3 length: 13 amino acids. CDR3 residues: CASTGRSNQPQHF. The CDR3 DNA reads as TGTGCCAGTACCGGGAGGAGCAATCAGCCCCAGCATTTT.

J is TRBJ2-1 and V is TRBV6-6, with D possibly being TRBD2 (7 bases). From germline, CDR1 is MNHNY and CDR2 SVGAGI (reference sequence). V lost 2 bases, J lost 8 bases, and 16 bases lay in between. The CDR3 has 15 residues. CDR3 nucleotides: TGTGCCAGCAGTTACAAGGGGGAGGGTTCCTATGAGCAGTTCTTC. Its protein product is CASSYKGEGSYEQFF.

The V call is TRBV28, the J call TRBJ2-7; 7 positions match TRBD2. V shed 5 bases, J shed 1 base, and the junction held 5 bases outside the gene matches. Germline V gives CDR1 MDHEN, CDR2 SYDVKM. CDR3 length: 14 residues. CDR3: CASSHQRDSYEQYF. CDR3 coding DNA: TGTGCCAGCAGTCACCAGCGGGATTCCTACGAGCAGTACTTC.

The V and J genes are TRBV7-3 and TRBJ2-1, with D hard to call. Per germline, CDR1 SGHTA and CDR2 FQGTGA. V was cut by 5 bases and J by 5 bases, with 7 bases left in between. This CDR3 is built from 12 residues. For the CDR3, the DNA is TGTGCCAGCAGCCTAGACGACAATGAGCAGTTCTTC. It is translated as CASSLDDNEQFF.

V and J are TRBV7-2 and TRBJ2-7; 7 nucleotides align to TRBD1. The CDR3 length is 13 residues. Losses at the gene ends were 4 bases for V and 3 bases for J; bases not matched to a gene: 3. Germline CDR1 and CDR2: SGHTA and FQGNSA. Written as DNA, the CDR3 is TGTGCCAGCAGCTGGGGACAGTTCTACGAGCAGTACTTC. Translation gives CASSWGQFYEQYF.

This clone has only one observation. The chain uses TRBV5-1 and TRBJ2-1, with 9 bases matching TRBD1. The V gene end was trimmed by 4 bases and the J gene end by 1 base; junction bases not matched to a gene: 6. The CDR3 is 16 amino acids. Per germline, CDR1 SGHRS and CDR2 YFSETQ. The CDR3 loop reads CASSRTGTGSYNEQFF. In nucleotides, the CDR3 is TGCGCCAGCAGCCGGACCGGGACAGGGTCCTACAATGAGCAGTTCTTC.

The rearrangement links TRBV11-2 to TRBJ2-1; 9 bases map to TRBD1. The germline gives CDR1 SGHAT, CDR2 FQNNGV. Trimming at V came to 5 bases and at J to 4 bases, leaving 9 bases not matched to a gene. The CDR3 spans 16 residues. Written as DNA, the CDR3 is TGTGCCAGCAGCGCGCGGACAGGGGAGTTGTACAATGAGCAGTTCTTC. It specifies CASSARTGELYNEQFF.

V and J are TRBV28 and TRBJ1-5; D is uncertain. This CDR3 comprises 15 residues. Trimming took 3 bases from V and 0 from J, leaving 9 bases between them. Germline V gene lookup returns CDR1 MDHEN and CDR2 SYDVKM. CDR3 in DNA: TGTGCCAGCAGTTTCGCGGGAGATAGCAATCAGCCCCAGCATTTT. Translated: CASSFAGDSNQPQHF.

This clone was seen only a few times. The CDR3 loop is CASRTGSSYEQYF. CDR3 bases: TGTGCCAGCAGGACAGGTAGCTCCTACGAGCAGTACTTC. The V call is TRBV7-9, the J call TRBJ2-7, with TRBD1 as a possible D gene (6 bases). There are 13 residues in the CDR3. In germline, CDR1 is SEHNR, CDR2 FQNEAQ (reference sequence). Deletions cut 6 bases from V and 0 bases from J, with 9 bases between.

This chain joins TRBV7-9 and TRBJ2-6; no reliable D call. CDR1 and CDR2 (germline): SEHNR, FQNEAQ (reference sequence). The CDR3 loop spans 11 amino acids. The V end was cut by 5 bases, the J end by 12 bases, with 8 bases between. This chain's CDR3 is CASSPPGVLTF. The CDR3 region has the DNA TGTGCCAGCAGCCCGCCCGGCGTCCTGACTTTC.

V gene TRBV27 combines with J gene TRBJ2-1; D is possibly TRBD1 (6 bases). This CDR3 region has 23 residues. Germline CDR1 is MNHEY and CDR2 is SMNVEV (reference sequence). Trimming left V 5 bases short and J 0 bases short, with 35 bases between. The CDR3 loop is CASSLNRAIGGGSVKSSYNEQFF. In nucleotides, the CDR3 is TGTGCCAGCAGTCTTAACAGGGCGATCGGCGGAGGTAGCGTCAAGAGCTCCTACAATGAGCAGTTCTTC.

The CDR3 here is CASSIPSGISLEQYF. CDR3 nucleotides: TGCGCCAGCAGCATACCTAGCGGGATTTCCCTCGAGCAGTACTTC. The chain has TRBV5-1 and TRBJ2-7; TRBD2 matches at 9 bases. This CDR3 has 15 residues. After removal of 4 bases from V and 6 bases from J, the junction contained 11 bases not matched to a gene. The germline CDR1 and CDR2 sequences are SGHRS and YFSETQ.

The chain is built from TRBV19 and TRBJ1-2; D unresolved. Germline assignment: CDR1 LNHDA and CDR2 SQIVND (reference sequence). Trimming cost V 3 bases and J 4 bases, with 6 bases left between them. The CDR3 extends over 12 amino acids. This CDR3 reads CASSIGRYGYTF. The CDR3 region has the DNA TGTGCCAGTAGTATCGGTCGCTATGGCTACACCTTC.

V gene TRBV29-1 combines with J gene TRBJ2-5; D might be TRBD2 (7 bases). CDR1 SQVTM and CDR2 ANQGSEA come from the germline V gene. The V end lost 6 bases, the J end lost 4 bases, and 12 bases lay between the germline ends. The CDR3 covers 12 residues. CDR3: CSVRGGGETQYF. In DNA form, the CDR3 reads TGCAGCGTGAGGGGGGGAGGAGAGACCCAGTACTTC.

DNA for the CDR3: TGTGCCAGCAGCTTAAGGCTAGCGAGGTACTACGAGCAGTACTTC. This encodes CASSLRLARYYEQYF. The genes are TRBV5-6 and TRBJ2-7, with D possibly matching TRBD2 (6 bases). The V end lost 2 bases, the J end lost 3 bases, and 15 bases lay between the germline ends. The CDR3 is 15 amino acids. CDR1 and CDR2 (germline): SGHDT, YYEEEE.

The rearrangement links TRBV30 to TRBJ2-7, with D tentatively TRBD2 (6 bases). V was clipped by 0 bases and J by 7 bases, with 13 bases between them. Per the germline V gene, CDR1 is GTSNPN and CDR2 is SVGIG (reference sequence). The CDR3 is made up of 13 amino acids. The CDR3 here is CAWSVGGTKEQYF. CDR3 sequence (DNA): TGTGCCTGGAGTGTGGGGGGAACGAAAGAGCAGTACTTC. Supplemented by reference TRBV30 and TRBJ2-7, the full variable domain reads SQTIHQWPATLVQPVGSPLSLECTVEGTSNPNLYWYRQAAGRGLQLLFYSVGIGQISSEVPQNLSASRPQDRQFILSSKKLLLSDSGFYLCAWSVGGTKEQYFGPGTRLTVT.

As to this clone: Other DNA sequences from this sample encode an identical CDR3 as well. The genes are TRBV4-1 and TRBJ1-2; D is unresolved. The CDR3 has 13 residues. The V end lost 0 bases, the J end lost 7 bases, and 9 bases lay between the germline ends. CDR1 is MGHRA and CDR2 is YSYEKL in the germline V gene. The CDR3 here is CASSQDRGFGYTF. The CDR3 nucleotides are TGCGCCAGCAGCCAAGATCGGGGTTTTGGCTACACCTTC.

The chain uses TRBV6-1 and TRBJ1-2; maybe TRBD1 (6 bases). The CDR3 is 15 residues long. Trimming shortened V by 5 bases and J by 2 bases, and 15 bases separated the two germline ends. Germline CDR1 MNHNS, CDR2 SASEGT. The CDR3 reads CASSPPSTGNYGYTF. The CDR3 DNA follows: TGTGCCAGCAGTCCTCCCAGTACAGGGAACTATGGCTACACCTTC.

This clone came up once. The chain employs TRBV27 and TRBJ2-3; TRBD2 matches at 16 bases. J gave up 5 bases and V 0 bases, and 2 bases lay outside the gene matches. CDR1 is MNHEY and CDR2 is SMNVEV in the germline V gene (reference sequence). CDR3 length: 17 amino acids. This CDR3 is CASSLSGLAGGKDTQYF. In DNA form, the CDR3 reads TGTGCCAGCAGTTTATCGGGACTAGCGGGAGGGAAAGATACGCAGTATTTT.

The gene calls are TRBV11-3 and TRBJ2-7; tentatively, D is TRBD2 (6 bases). Deletions cut 0 bases from V and 1 base from J, with 10 bases between. The germline gives CDR1 SGHNT, CDR2 YENEEA. This CDR3 contains 15 residues. The CDR3: CASSLDPSESYEQYF. As DNA, the CDR3 is TGTGCCAGCAGCTTAGATCCTAGCGAATCCTACGAGCAGTACTTC.

This clone turned up a few times. CDR3 residues: CACRAGGKDTQYF. The CDR3 region has the DNA TGTGCCTGTCGGGCGGGGGGTAAAGATACGCAGTATTTT. The V and J genes are TRBV30 and TRBJ2-3; 8 bases align to TRBD2. Germline V gives CDR1 GTSNPN, CDR2 SVGIG (reference sequence). J was trimmed by 5 bases and V by 6 bases; bases with no gene match: 7. The CDR3 has 13 amino acids.

V and J are TRBV2 and TRBJ1-2, with 8 bases identical to TRBD1. This CDR3 has 14 amino acids. Per the germline V gene, CDR1 is SNHLY and CDR2 is FYNNEI. V was pared by 7 bases and J by 4 bases, with 8 bases of the junction left unmatched. This chain's CDR3 is CASTRQGTVYGYTF. The CDR3 coding sequence is TGTGCCAGCACCCGACAGGGGACGGTCTATGGCTACACCTTC.